Below are 16 T cell receptor beta chains sequenced from a single sample in a study of monozygotic twins with inflammatory bowel disease (dated by TCRdb to about 2019). Library preparation used 5' RACE. Sequencing instrument: Illumina HiSeq 2500. Based on TCRdb reprocessing of the reads, there is one entry per CDR3 protein sequence, and DNA is missing. In this sample's table one finds hundreds of thousands of distinct CDR3 sequences. The top ten clonotypes cover 5.6% of the sample. The sample comprised blood. These receptors were collected from a human donor with ulcerative colitis or Crohn's disease, or a healthy co-twin of an affected twin (not recorded which).

This chain links TRBV4-1 with TRBJ2-3. The CDR3 loop spans 13 amino acids. Germline V gives CDR1 MGHRA, CDR2 YSYEKL. The CDR3 loop reads CASSQDFRNTQYF.

This chain uses TRBV29-1 with TRBJ2-7; the TCRdb D gene call, TRBD1, has no DNA to confirm it. From germline, CDR1 is SQVTM and CDR2 ANQGSEA. There are 14 residues in the CDR3. CDR3 sequence reads: CSVEDWGGTYEQYF.

This chain uses TRBV5-1 with TRBJ1-1; TCRdb lists TRBD1, though no DNA is available to test this call. Germline CDR1 is SGHRS and CDR2 is YFSETQ. This CDR3 region has 14 residues. CDR3 sequence: CASSAGQGGTEAFF.

CDR3 residues: CASSLSLGLAGLGYEQYF. The chain is built from TRBV27 and TRBJ2-7; TCRdb reports TRBD2, a call that lacks DNA to check it against. Germline V gene data show CDR1 as MNHEY and CDR2 as SMNVEV (reference sequence). This CDR3 region has 18 residues.

J is TRBJ2-1 and V is TRBV24-1; the D gene TCRdb calls, TRBD1, cannot be checked with no DNA. Germline V lookup: CDR1 KGHDR, CDR2 SFDVKD. The CDR3 is made up of 17 amino acids. CDR3 protein: CATSDQSLGPGLYEQFF.

The V call is TRBV5-1, the J call TRBJ2-3; TCRdb's D call, TRBD2, is unchecked because there is no DNA. There are 16 residues in the CDR3. The germline gives CDR1 SGHRS, CDR2 YFSETQ. The CDR3 sequence is CASSAGGGLRTDTQYF.

The J gene is TRBJ1-4, the V gene TRBV4-3. This CDR3 is built from 14 residues. Germline CDR1 is LGHNA and CDR2 is YSLEER. The CDR3 region is CASSQTEGNEKLFF.

J is TRBJ2-4 and V is TRBV2. Germline CDR1 and CDR2: SNHLY and FYNNEI. The length of the CDR3 is 13 residues. CDR3 amino acids: CASMSEAKNIQYF.

The rearrangement uses TRBV7-9 and TRBJ2-7; lacking DNA, the TRBD1 call made by TCRdb goes unchecked. CDR3 length: 14 residues. Germline values: CDR1 SEHNR, CDR2 FQNEAQ (reference sequence). The chain's CDR3 is CASSLSREVYEQYF.

This chain uses TRBV7-2 with TRBJ2-3; the D call from TCRdb, TRBD1, cannot be confirmed without DNA. CDR1 is SGHTA, CDR2 FQGNSA, per germline. The CDR3 spans 16 residues. This CDR3 reads CASSPPRGEGMNTQYF. The whole variable domain, remainder taken from reference TRBV7-2 and TRBJ2-3, is GAGVSQSPSNKVTEKGKDVELRCDPISGHTALYWYRQSLGQGLEFLIYFQGNSAPDKSGLPSDRFSAERTGGSVSTLTIQRTQQEDSAVYLCASSPPRGEGMNTQYFGPGTRLTVL.

V usage is TRBV7-8 and J usage is TRBJ1-3. The CDR3 is 14 amino acids. From germline, CDR1 is SGHVS and CDR2 FQNEAQ. CDR3 loop: CASSASSVRNTIYF.

The chain carries TRBV5-1 and TRBJ2-3; TCRdb picks TRBD2, but there is no DNA to check that call. This CDR3 has 15 amino acids. Germline CDR1 reads SGHRS; CDR2 reads YFSETQ. The CDR3 loop is CASTKVLAGTDTQYF.

CDR3 sequence reads: CASSLDQDTQYF. The rearrangement joins TRBV11-2 to TRBJ2-3. This CDR3 comprises 12 residues. Germline assignment: CDR1 SGHAT and CDR2 FQNNGV.

V usage is TRBV7-2 and J usage is TRBJ2-1. CDR3 length: 15 amino acids. The germline gives CDR1 SGHTA, CDR2 FQGNSA. The CDR3 loop is CASSPQAGSYNEQFF.

The chain joins TRBV19 to TRBJ2-7; TCRdb calls TRBD1, which cannot be checked without DNA. Germline V lookup: CDR1 LNHDA, CDR2 SQIVND (reference sequence). The CDR3 length is 15 residues. CDR3 in amino acids: CASSRGRDWVYEQYF.

V gene TRBV27 combines with J gene TRBJ1-1; with no DNA, the TCRdb D assignment of TRBD1 cannot be verified. CDR3 length: 15 residues. The germline gives CDR1 MNHEY, CDR2 SMNVEV (reference sequence). The CDR3 region is CASSPQGNTNTEAFF.